This is a list of T cell receptor beta chains from one sample in a study of identical twins. One entry per CDR3 protein results from TCRdb running MiXCR on the 5' RACE reads. The data show about 520,000 distinct CDR3 sequences, with approximately 22% seen just once and about 0.91% held by the top ten. These data are also associated with another study on T cells expressing NK-cell markers.

The source material was CD4+ T cells sorted from blood. Receptors were obtained from a woman between 18 and 29 years old in good health. Each CDR3 is given with its conserved first and last residue. The D gene is left open where the match is weak.

d_call,j_call,cdr3_length,v_call,cdr3_aa
TRBD2,TRBJ2-2,18,TRBV4-2,CASSQDPPRGGNTGELFF
.,TRBJ2-5,12,TRBV29-1,CSVGQFQETQYF
.,TRBJ1-5,14,TRBV5-6,CASSRWDINQPQHF
TRBD1,TRBJ1-1,12,TRBV29-1,CSAGQGTAEAFF
.,TRBJ2-3,14,TRBV5-1,CASSLWTTTDTQYF
.,TRBJ2-1,17,TRBV10-1,CASSESVGDRGLSEQFF
TRBD1,TRBJ1-1,11,TRBV3-1,CASSQTGGAFF
TRBD2,TRBJ2-5,16,TRBV29-1,CSGEAGGPGLGETQYF
.,TRBJ1-2,12,TRBV12-3/TRBV12-4,CASRPGLSGYTF
.,TRBJ2-1,14,TRBV24-1,CATSDSGVYNEQFF
.,TRBJ2-3,17,TRBV3-1,CASSQWRRSSSTDTQYF
TRBD1,TRBJ1-1,13,TRBV20-1,CSARDRGTAEAFF
.,TRBJ1-2,15,TRBV6-5,CASSYSTGLVAGYTF
.,TRBJ2-3,16,TRBV29-1,CSVEGVGGVSTDTQYF
TRBD2,TRBJ2-1,15,TRBV7-2,CASSFGSGGPNEQFF
TRBD2,TRBJ2-1,16,TRBV20-1,CSARVRGSGSYNEQFF
.,TRBJ2-1,14,TRBV20-1,CSANSGGRINEQFF
.,TRBJ2-5,15,TRBV5-1,CASSFSLRTQETQYF
.,TRBJ2-4,16,TRBV12-3/TRBV12-4,CASSFSGREWENIQYF
.,TRBJ2-7,13,TRBV29-1,CSVEGGETYEQYF
.,TRBJ2-7,14,TRBV5-5,CASDGWGSSYEQYF
.,TRBJ2-2,16,TRBV9,CASSVLAGVGTGELFF
.,TRBJ1-5,13,TRBV7-6,CASSFMEGQPQHF
TRBD2,TRBJ2-7,14,TRBV7-2,CASSSVGGPYEQYF
.,TRBJ1-2,12,TRBV27,CASATPGYGYTF
TRBD2,TRBJ2-3,14,TRBV29-1,CSGGSGRTTDTQYF
.,TRBJ1-1,12,TRBV4-3,CASSQGSAEAFF
.,TRBJ2-3,12,TRBV20-1,CSATYSTDTQYF
.,TRBJ2-7,14,TRBV18,CASSFSSDSYEQYF
TRBD2,TRBJ2-1,16,TRBV3-1,CASSQVWGGRNNEQFF
TRBD2,TRBJ2-1,13,TRBV12-3/TRBV12-4,CASRAGGIHEQFF
.,TRBJ2-1,13,TRBV29-1,CSVGFNRAYEQFF
.,TRBJ2-7,13,TRBV7-9,CASSLAWEYEQYF
.,TRBJ2-3,17,TRBV12-3/TRBV12-4,CASSLPPGLGGTDTQYF
.,TRBJ2-5,11,TRBV20-1,CSARGTQTQYF
.,TRBJ2-1,16,TRBV7-6,CASSFKLGNSYNEQFF
.,TRBJ2-6,17,TRBV5-5,CASSLGRVYSGANVLTF
TRBD1,TRBJ2-1,17,TRBV12-3/TRBV12-4,CASNENSNRGWYNEQFF
.,TRBJ2-2,16,TRBV6-5,CASSYGLQVNTGELFF
.,TRBJ2-3,15,TRBV10-3,CAISEPLHRTDTQYF
.,TRBJ1-1,12,TRBV12-3/TRBV12-4,CASFRSSTEAFF
TRBD1,TRBJ2-7,16,TRBV20-1,CSARGAVGQGAREQYF
.,TRBJ2-4,15,TRBV27,CASSFKKGQPHIQYF
.,TRBJ1-1,11,TRBV29-1,CSASLPTEAFF
.,TRBJ2-7,11,TRBV5-1,CASSARDEQYF
.,TRBJ1-2,18,TRBV21-1,CASSKGRDRGEKNYGYTF
TRBD2,TRBJ2-5,17,TRBV12-3/TRBV12-4,CASSLRRTSDTQETQYF
TRBD2,TRBJ2-1,19,TRBV11-2,CASSSRGGKGAGDYNEQFF